This is a list of T cell receptor beta chains from one sample in a study of blood T cell repertoires in COVID-19. Sequencing used immunoSEQ multiplex PCR; TCRdb keeps in-frame clones, though not all of them. The sample lists roughly 300,000 clones; roughly nine tenths were seen once. The sequenced sample consisted of peripheral blood. The receptors originated from a woman aged 30 to 39 with COVID-19, enrolled during active disease. The CDR3 runs from the conserved cysteine through the conserved F or W. D genes are given only for firm matches. Rows give clone size only sometimes, using once, few, many, or a class for an expanded clone.

v_call: TRBV5-1; j_call: TRBJ1-1; d_call: TRBD1; clone_size: -; cdr3_nt: TGCGCCAGCAGGAACCGGGGACAGGGAAACACTGAAGCTTTCTTT; cdr3_aa: CASRNRGQGNTEAFF
v_call: TRBV12-5; j_call: TRBJ2-5; d_call: -; clone_size: -; cdr3_nt: TGTGCTAGTGGGGAAAGCGGCCCCAAGAGAGAGACCCAGTACTTC; cdr3_aa: CASGESGPKRETQYF
v_call: TRBV5-1; j_call: TRBJ2-7; d_call: -; clone_size: -; cdr3_nt: TGCGCCAGCAGCCCTCAGGGTTCCTACTACGAGCAGTACTTC; cdr3_aa: CASSPQGSYYEQYF
v_call: TRBV30; j_call: TRBJ2-3; d_call: -; clone_size: -; cdr3_nt: TGTGCCTGGAGTGTATCCCTAACCGACTTCACAGATACGCAGTATTTT; cdr3_aa: CAWSVSLTDFTDTQYF
v_call: TRBV6-6; j_call: TRBJ1-2; d_call: -; clone_size: -; cdr3_nt: TGTGCCAGCAGTTACGGGGGCAACTATGGCTACACCTTC; cdr3_aa: CASSYGGNYGYTF
v_call: TRBV6-5; j_call: TRBJ2-1; d_call: TRBD1; clone_size: -; cdr3_nt: TGTGCCAGCATAGGACAGGGGGGTCTTAGTGAGCAGTTCTTC; cdr3_aa: CASIGQGGLSEQFF
v_call: TRBV7-9; j_call: TRBJ1-1; d_call: -; clone_size: -; cdr3_nt: TGTGCCAGCAGCTTACCAGGGTTGGACACTGAAGCTTTCTTT; cdr3_aa: CASSLPGLDTEAFF
v_call: TRBV4-1; j_call: TRBJ2-1; d_call: -; clone_size: -; cdr3_nt: TGCGCCAGCAGCCAACGAGGCGCCCAAGTCGGGAATGAGCAGTTCTTC; cdr3_aa: CASSQRGAQVGNEQFF
v_call: TRBV7-7; j_call: TRBJ2-1; d_call: TRBD1; clone_size: -; cdr3_nt: TGTGCCAGCAGCCTCGACAGGGGCTCCAATGAGCAGTTCTTC; cdr3_aa: CASSLDRGSNEQFF
v_call: TRBV2; j_call: TRBJ1-2; d_call: -; clone_size: -; cdr3_nt: TGTGCCAGCAGCTCTACCAGACAGACTAACTATGGCTACACCTTC; cdr3_aa: CASSSTRQTNYGYTF
v_call: TRBV28; j_call: TRBJ1-3; d_call: -; clone_size: -; cdr3_nt: TGTGCCAGCAGTCCCGGGGAAATTGGAAACACCATATATTTT; cdr3_aa: CASSPGEIGNTIYF
v_call: TRBV10-3; j_call: TRBJ2-3; d_call: -; clone_size: -; cdr3_nt: TGTGCCATCAGTGAGGGCAGCACAGATACGCAGTATTTT; cdr3_aa: CAISEGSTDTQYF
v_call: TRBV11-2; j_call: TRBJ1-5; d_call: TRBD1; clone_size: -; cdr3_nt: TGTGCCAGCAGCGTTGGGACAGCCGTGGATCAGCCCCAGCATTTT; cdr3_aa: CASSVGTAVDQPQHF
v_call: TRBV19; j_call: TRBJ1-6; d_call: -; clone_size: -; cdr3_nt: TGTGCCAGTAGTCCACCCTCCGGGGGTTATTCACCCCTCCACTTT; cdr3_aa: CASSPPSGGYSPLHF
v_call: TRBV5-1; j_call: TRBJ2-2; d_call: TRBD2; clone_size: -; cdr3_nt: TGCGCCAGCAGCTCCGGGGGGACTAACACCGGGGAGCTGTTTTTT; cdr3_aa: CASSSGGTNTGELFF
v_call: TRBV7-8; j_call: TRBJ1-3; d_call: TRBD1; clone_size: few; cdr3_nt: TGTGCCAGCAGCCCGCAAGCAGGGGGCGGGGGAAACACCATATATTTT; cdr3_aa: CASSPQAGGGGNTIYF
v_call: TRBV6-6; j_call: TRBJ1-2; d_call: TRBD1; clone_size: -; cdr3_nt: TGTGCCAGCAGCCGATTGGGACAGACATGGGATGGCTACACCTTC; cdr3_aa: CASSRLGQTWDGYTF
v_call: TRBV7-9; j_call: TRBJ1-4; d_call: TRBD1; clone_size: -; cdr3_nt: TGTGCCAGCAGCACCAGGGACAGGGCTCGAGAAAAACTGTTTTTT; cdr3_aa: CASSTRDRAREKLFF
v_call: TRBV5-1; j_call: TRBJ1-3; d_call: -; clone_size: -; cdr3_nt: TGCGCCAGCAGCCGGGCCGGGGACTCTGGAAACACCATATATTTT; cdr3_aa: CASSRAGDSGNTIYF
v_call: TRBV7-8; j_call: TRBJ1-4; d_call: TRBD1; clone_size: -; cdr3_nt: TGTGCCAGCAGCTTATGGATGGACAGGGGGGAAAAACTGTTTTTT; cdr3_aa: CASSLWMDRGEKLFF
v_call: TRBV11-1; j_call: TRBJ2-1; d_call: TRBD2; clone_size: -; cdr3_nt: TGTGCCAGCAGCACTAGCGGGAGCTCCTACAATGAGCAGTTCTTC; cdr3_aa: CASSTSGSSYNEQFF
v_call: TRBV2; j_call: TRBJ1-5; d_call: TRBD1; clone_size: -; cdr3_nt: TGTGCCAGTATGGGACAGGGGACGCGTAATCGTAGCAATCAGCCCCAGCATTTT; cdr3_aa: CASMGQGTRNRSNQPQHF
v_call: TRBV4-1; j_call: TRBJ2-5; d_call: TRBD2; clone_size: -; cdr3_nt: TGCGCCAGCAGCCCTCTAGCGGGGCCGAGGGAGACCCAGTACTTC; cdr3_aa: CASSPLAGPRETQYF
v_call: TRBV19; j_call: TRBJ1-5; d_call: -; clone_size: -; cdr3_nt: TGTGCCAGTAAGTATGTGGGGGGGACCAGCAATCAGCCCCAGCATTTT; cdr3_aa: CASKYVGGTSNQPQHF
v_call: TRBV7-6; j_call: TRBJ2-3; d_call: -; clone_size: -; cdr3_nt: TGTGCCAGCGTGAGTTATCGCACAGATACGCAGTATTTT; cdr3_aa: CASVSYRTDTQYF
v_call: TRBV5-1; j_call: TRBJ2-1; d_call: TRBD1; clone_size: -; cdr3_nt: TGCGCCAGCAGCACTTCCCCCCCGGGACAGGGAAATGAGCAGTTCTTC; cdr3_aa: CASSTSPPGQGNEQFF
v_call: TRBV5-6; j_call: TRBJ2-7; d_call: -; clone_size: -; cdr3_nt: TGTGCCAGCAGCTTGGGACGGAGCAGCTACGAGCAGTACTTC; cdr3_aa: CASSLGRSSYEQYF
v_call: TRBV7-9; j_call: TRBJ1-2; d_call: -; clone_size: -; cdr3_nt: TGTGCCAGCAGCGCCGATACAGGGTCCCACTATGGCTACACCTTC; cdr3_aa: CASSADTGSHYGYTF
v_call: TRBV10-2; j_call: TRBJ1-5; d_call: -; clone_size: -; cdr3_nt: TGCGCCAGCAAGGGAAGGGGCGGCAATCAGCCCCAGCATTTT; cdr3_aa: CASKGRGGNQPQHF
v_call: TRBV18; j_call: TRBJ1-2; d_call: -; clone_size: -; cdr3_nt: TGTGCCAGCTCACCGATCACAGTGCGCGGCTACACCTTC; cdr3_aa: CASSPITVRGYTF
v_call: TRBV6-5; j_call: TRBJ1-1; d_call: -; clone_size: -; cdr3_nt: TGTGCCAGCGGAGCGAGCCTGATGAACACTGAAGCTTTCTTT; cdr3_aa: CASGASLMNTEAFF
v_call: TRBV5-5; j_call: TRBJ1-6; d_call: -; clone_size: -; cdr3_nt: TGTGCCAGCAGCTTGCCCGGGGAATACGAATCACCCCTCCACTTT; cdr3_aa: CASSLPGEYESPLHF
v_call: TRBV25-1; j_call: TRBJ1-2; d_call: TRBD1; clone_size: -; cdr3_nt: TGTGCCAGCAGTCGACAGGGGGCGTCTAATGGCTACACCTTC; cdr3_aa: CASSRQGASNGYTF
v_call: TRBV5-1; j_call: TRBJ2-7; d_call: TRBD1; clone_size: -; cdr3_nt: TGCGCCAGCAGCTCGGGACAGGGGATTTACGAGCAGTACTTC; cdr3_aa: CASSSGQGIYEQYF
v_call: TRBV5-4; j_call: TRBJ2-7; d_call: TRBD1; clone_size: -; cdr3_nt: TGTGCCAGCAGCTCAATTGGACAGGGCTACGAGCAGTACTTC; cdr3_aa: CASSSIGQGYEQYF
v_call: TRBV5-1; j_call: TRBJ2-1; d_call: TRBD2; clone_size: -; cdr3_nt: TGCGCCAGCAGCTCCCGTAAGCTAGCGGGGGAGTACAATGAGCAGTTCTTC; cdr3_aa: CASSSRKLAGEYNEQFF
v_call: TRBV7-8; j_call: TRBJ2-7; d_call: -; clone_size: -; cdr3_nt: TGTGCCAGCAGACGAATGGGGGGTGGGACCCCCATATACGAGCAGTACTTC; cdr3_aa: CASRRMGGGTPIYEQYF
v_call: TRBV11-3; j_call: TRBJ2-2; d_call: -; clone_size: once; cdr3_nt: TGTGCCAGCTCCCTCGGCCAGACTTACGGGGAGCTGTTTTTT; cdr3_aa: CASSLGQTYGELFF
v_call: TRBV6-2/TRBV6-3; j_call: TRBJ2-1; d_call: TRBD2; clone_size: -; cdr3_nt: TGTGCCAGCAGCGGCGGGGGAGACTACAATGAGCAGTTCTTC; cdr3_aa: CASSGGGDYNEQFF
v_call: TRBV30; j_call: TRBJ1-5; d_call: -; clone_size: once; cdr3_nt: TGTGCCTGGAACTCCGGGACACCGAGCAATCAGCCCCAGCATTTT; cdr3_aa: CAWNSGTPSNQPQHF
v_call: TRBV7-2; j_call: TRBJ1-1; d_call: -; clone_size: -; cdr3_nt: TGTGCCGGGGGGAGGCAGTCGAACACTGAAGCTTTCTTT; cdr3_aa: CAGGRQSNTEAFF
v_call: TRBV7-9; j_call: TRBJ1-5; d_call: TRBD1; clone_size: -; cdr3_nt: TGTGCCAGCAGCCCAGGGGGCGCAGGGCAGCCCCAGCATTTT; cdr3_aa: CASSPGGAGQPQHF
v_call: TRBV6-2/TRBV6-3; j_call: TRBJ2-7; d_call: -; clone_size: -; cdr3_nt: TGTGCCAGCAGTCTAAATTACGAGCAGTACTTC; cdr3_aa: CASSLNYEQYF
v_call: TRBV3-1/TRBV3-2; j_call: TRBJ2-1; d_call: -; clone_size: -; cdr3_nt: TGTGCCAGCAGCCAAGAAGTGGTGCGGGGGCCCTACAATGAGCAGTTCTTC; cdr3_aa: CASSQEVVRGPYNEQFF
v_call: TRBV30; j_call: TRBJ2-1; d_call: TRBD2; clone_size: -; cdr3_nt: TGTGCCTGGAGCGAGGGACTAGCGGGGGGTTCCCAGTTCTTC; cdr3_aa: CAWSEGLAGGSQFF
v_call: TRBV12-5; j_call: TRBJ1-5; d_call: -; clone_size: -; cdr3_nt: TGTGCTAGTGGTTTGGTGAGGGATCAGCCCCAGCATTTT; cdr3_aa: CASGLVRDQPQHF
v_call: TRBV27; j_call: TRBJ2-2; d_call: -; clone_size: -; cdr3_nt: TGTGCCAGCAGTCAGCGGAGGGGCCCGGCCGGGGAGCTGTTTTTT; cdr3_aa: CASSQRRGPAGELFF
v_call: TRBV7-9; j_call: TRBJ2-3; d_call: TRBD2; clone_size: -; cdr3_nt: TGTGCCAGCAGCCCTGGACTAGCGGGGGGCACGCAGTATTTT; cdr3_aa: CASSPGLAGGTQYF
v_call: TRBV2; j_call: TRBJ1-1; d_call: -; clone_size: -; cdr3_nt: TGTGCCAGCAGCCCAGAGGGGGACACTGAAGCTTTCTTT; cdr3_aa: CASSPEGDTEAFF
v_call: TRBV6-5; j_call: TRBJ1-1; d_call: -; clone_size: -; cdr3_nt: TGTGCCAGCAGAGCACGGGGGAACACTGAAGCTTTCTTT; cdr3_aa: CASRARGNTEAFF
v_call: TRBV11-2; j_call: TRBJ2-7; d_call: TRBD2; clone_size: -; cdr3_nt: TGTGCCAGCAGCCCGATTAAGATGACTAGCGGGGGGACCGGCTACGAGCAGTACTTC; cdr3_aa: CASSPIKMTSGGTGYEQYF
v_call: TRBV27; j_call: TRBJ1-3; d_call: -; clone_size: once; cdr3_nt: TGTGCCAGCAGCCTGGGACGGGGGGACACCATATATTTT; cdr3_aa: CASSLGRGDTIYF
v_call: TRBV5-1; j_call: TRBJ2-7; d_call: -; clone_size: -; cdr3_nt: TGCGCCAGTTCCCAGGGATACGAGCAGTACTTC; cdr3_aa: CASSQGYEQYF
v_call: TRBV3-1/TRBV3-2; j_call: TRBJ2-5; d_call: -; clone_size: -; cdr3_nt: TGTGCCAGCAGCCTCGGGGGGCCTCCATGGGAGACCCAGTACTTC; cdr3_aa: CASSLGGPPWETQYF
v_call: TRBV25-1; j_call: TRBJ2-3; d_call: TRBD1; clone_size: once; cdr3_nt: TGTGCCAGCAAAACAGGGGCGAGAGATACGCAGTATTTT; cdr3_aa: CASKTGARDTQYF
v_call: TRBV11-2; j_call: TRBJ2-7; d_call: -; clone_size: -; cdr3_nt: TGTGCCAGCAGCTTAGATCGACTGAGCTCCTACGAGCAGTACTTC; cdr3_aa: CASSLDRLSSYEQYF
v_call: TRBV2; j_call: TRBJ1-1; d_call: TRBD1; clone_size: -; cdr3_nt: TGTGCCAGCAGGAGGGGGACAGGGAACACTGAAGCTTTCTTT; cdr3_aa: CASRRGTGNTEAFF
v_call: TRBV2; j_call: TRBJ2-2; d_call: -; clone_size: -; cdr3_nt: TGTGCCAGCAGGGGCCTACTAGGACCCGGGGAGCTGTTTTTT; cdr3_aa: CASRGLLGPGELFF
v_call: TRBV7-2; j_call: TRBJ2-3; d_call: TRBD2; clone_size: -; cdr3_nt: TGTGCCAGCAGCTTGACAGCGGGGGACTCCTCTGGCACAGATACGCAGTATTTT; cdr3_aa: CASSLTAGDSSGTDTQYF